This TCR beta chain was captured in a study of immune cell composition in non-small cell lung cancer. Produced via immunoSEQ multiplex PCR; TCRdb's table is partial and in-frame only. Of under 11,000 clones in the sample, around 64% were seen once. Study-level findings and limits: Tumour-reactive clones were not shown to match dominant in vivo tumour clones.

Trimming removed 4 bases at V and 5 bases at J, with 14 bases between. Germline lookup yields CDR1 LGHNA and CDR2 YSLEER. The CDR3 runs to 14 residues. A word on this clone: Its antigen is currently unknown.

This TCR was recovered from a human donor with non-small cell lung cancer. Specimen: lung tumor tissue. The chain combines TRBV4-3 with TRBJ1-1; D is ambiguous. CDR3 protein: CASSRNEGTTEAFF. In nucleotides, the CDR3 is TGCGCCAGCAGCCGAAACGAGGGTACGACTGAAGCTTTCTTT.